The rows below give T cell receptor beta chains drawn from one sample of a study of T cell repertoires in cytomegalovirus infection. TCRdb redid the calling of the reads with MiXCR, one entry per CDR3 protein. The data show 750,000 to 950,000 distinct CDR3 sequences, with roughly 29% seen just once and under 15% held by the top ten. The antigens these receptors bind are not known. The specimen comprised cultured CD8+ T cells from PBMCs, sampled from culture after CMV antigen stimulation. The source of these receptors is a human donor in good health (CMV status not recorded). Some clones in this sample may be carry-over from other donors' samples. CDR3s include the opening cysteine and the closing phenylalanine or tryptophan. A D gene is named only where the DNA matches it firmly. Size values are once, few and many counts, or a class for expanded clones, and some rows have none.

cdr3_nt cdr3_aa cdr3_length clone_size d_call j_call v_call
TGTGCCAGCAGTTTATCTCGAAGGGGCCACGAGCAGTACTTC CASSLSRRGHEQYF 14 . . TRBJ2-7 TRBV27
TGTGCCAGCAGTTACACAGGGGGGGAGCTGTTTTTT CASSYTGGELFF 12 . . TRBJ2-2 TRBV6-5
TGTGCCAGCAGTCCAGATTCCGGGACACAGTTTAACTATGGCTACACCTTC CASSPDSGTQFNYGYTF 17 . . TRBJ1-2 TRBV27
TGTGCCAGCAGCTTAGGCAGGCAATATAGCAATCAGCCCCAGCATTTT CASSLGRQYSNQPQHF 16 many . TRBJ1-5 TRBV7-2
TGTGCCAGCATCGGAGGCCAACTCTGGGGCTACACCTTC CASIGGQLWGYTF 13 few . TRBJ1-2 TRBV6-2/TRBV6-3
TGTGCCAGCAGCGAGTCGAGCGGGGGTACAGATACGCAGTATTTT CASSESSGGTDTQYF 15 . TRBD2 TRBJ2-3 TRBV12-3/TRBV12-4
TGCAGTGCTAGAGTTGAAGGACCCAATCAGCCCCAGCATTTT CSARVEGPNQPQHF 14 few . TRBJ1-5 TRBV20-1
TGTGCCAGCAGCCCCACGGGGGGGCAGAGGTACAATGAGCAGTTCTTC CASSPTGGQRYNEQFF 16 . TRBD2 TRBJ2-1 TRBV7-9
TGTGCCAGCACCCTCTCTACAGGGTTCAGGTCCTACGAGCAGTACTTC CASTLSTGFRSYEQYF 16 . . TRBJ2-7 TRBV7-4
TGTGCCAGCTCCCACGATCTAGTAGTCCAGTACTTC CASSHDLVVQYF 12 few . TRBJ2-5 TRBV6-2/TRBV6-3
TGTGCCAGCAGCTCCCCCAGTTTCTATGGCTACACCTTC CASSSPSFYGYTF 13 . . TRBJ1-2 TRBV28
TGTGCCAGCAGCCAAGCGATCCCCGGGTCCCCCTCGAACACCGGGGAGCTGTTTTTT CASSQAIPGSPSNTGELFF 19 . . TRBJ2-2 TRBV3-1
TGTGCCAGCAGCCCGACAGGGATAAACATTCAGTACTTC CASSPTGINIQYF 13 . TRBD1 TRBJ2-4 TRBV6-5
TGTGCCAGCAGCTTTCTAGCGGGGGGGTCCAGCTCCTACAATGAGCAGTTCTTC CASSFLAGGSSSYNEQFF 18 many TRBD2 TRBJ2-1 TRBV7-6
TGCAGTGCTAGAGATGGGACAACCGCGGGTCAGCCCCAGCATTTT CSARDGTTAGQPQHF 15 once . TRBJ1-5 TRBV20-1
TGTGCCAGCAGCGCCTACGACAGTACGAACACTGAAGCTTTCTTT CASSAYDSTNTEAFF 15 . . TRBJ1-1 TRBV9
TGTGCCAGCAGCTTGGGGGTCTGGAGGGATGGAGCCAAAAACATTCAGTACTTC CASSLGVWRDGAKNIQYF 18 . . TRBJ2-4 TRBV7-9
TGTGCCAGCAGTTACCTAGGGGACAGCAATCAGCCCCAGCATTTT CASSYLGDSNQPQHF 15 . . TRBJ1-5 TRBV6-2/TRBV6-3
TGTGCCAGCAGTTACCTGACATCACCAGCTAACTATGGCTACACCTTC CASSYLTSPANYGYTF 16 few . TRBJ1-2 TRBV6-2/TRBV6-3
TGCAGTGCTAGGGAGGCGACAGGGCAAGTCTACAATGAGCAGTTCTTC CSAREATGQVYNEQFF 16 once TRBD1 TRBJ2-1 TRBV20-1
TGTGCCAGCAGCTCTCGTTCGGGTAATTCACCCCTCCACTTT CASSSRSGNSPLHF 14 . . TRBJ1-6 TRBV7-6
TGTGCCAGCAGTCCACCGGGGAGGGTTCATGAGCAGTTCTTC CASSPPGRVHEQFF 14 . TRBD2 TRBJ2-1 TRBV27
TGTGCCAGCAGTTTACCCCGCTCGGACAGGGACTTCACAGATACGCAGTATTTT CASSLPRSDRDFTDTQYF 18 . TRBD1 TRBJ2-3 TRBV12-3/TRBV12-4
TGCAGTGCGAAAACTAGCCCTTCTTTCCCAGATACGCAGTATTTT CSAKTSPSFPDTQYF 15 . . TRBJ2-3 TRBV20-1
TGTGCCAGCACCCGCATAGCGTTTACTAGCACAGATACGCAGTATTTT CASTRIAFTSTDTQYF 16 many . TRBJ2-3 TRBV7-9
TGTGCCAGCAGCTTAGGGCCCGGGACTAGCGGGGGAGCAACGGATGAGCAGTTCTTC CASSLGPGTSGGATDEQFF 19 . TRBD2 TRBJ2-1 TRBV11-3
TGTGCCAGCAGCGAGGGAGGAAGGAACACTGAAGCTTTCTTT CASSEGGRNTEAFF 14 . . TRBJ1-1 TRBV13